This entry concerns a single T cell receptor beta chain. The sample is drawn from a study of blood T cell repertoires in COVID-19. Across the study: Material from acute and convalescent COVID-19 was sourced from the United States, Italy and Spain.

Here immunoSEQ multiplex PCR was the method, and the copy in TCRdb shows in-frame clones only, minus some. The sample consists of roughly 130,000 clones, about 74% of them appearing once. CDR3 length: 13 residues. Trimming left V 10 bases short and J 3 bases short, with 10 bases between. Germline CDR1 is LNHNV and CDR2 is YYDKDF (reference sequence). The clonotype comes from a man aged 50-59 years with acute or convalescent COVID-19. Specimen: peripheral blood. The rearrangement uses TRBV15 and TRBJ1-6, with a tentative D call TRBD1 (6 bases). The chain's CDR3 is CASRTDYNSPLHF. The CDR3 nucleotides are TGTGCCAGCCGGACAGACTATAATTCACCCCTCCACTTT.